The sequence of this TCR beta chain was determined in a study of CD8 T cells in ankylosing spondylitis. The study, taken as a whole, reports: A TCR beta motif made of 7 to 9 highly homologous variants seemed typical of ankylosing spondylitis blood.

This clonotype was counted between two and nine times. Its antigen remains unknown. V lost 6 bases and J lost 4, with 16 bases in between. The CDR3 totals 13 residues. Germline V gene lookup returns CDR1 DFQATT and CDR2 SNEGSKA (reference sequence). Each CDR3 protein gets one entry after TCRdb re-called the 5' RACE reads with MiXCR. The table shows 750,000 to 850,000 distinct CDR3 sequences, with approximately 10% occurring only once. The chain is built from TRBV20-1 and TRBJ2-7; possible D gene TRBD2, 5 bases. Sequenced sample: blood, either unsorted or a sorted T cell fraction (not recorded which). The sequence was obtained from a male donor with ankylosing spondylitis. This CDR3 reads CSAGLSGIYEQYF. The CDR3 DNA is TGCAGTGCAGGACTGAGCGGAATTTACGAGCAGTACTTC.